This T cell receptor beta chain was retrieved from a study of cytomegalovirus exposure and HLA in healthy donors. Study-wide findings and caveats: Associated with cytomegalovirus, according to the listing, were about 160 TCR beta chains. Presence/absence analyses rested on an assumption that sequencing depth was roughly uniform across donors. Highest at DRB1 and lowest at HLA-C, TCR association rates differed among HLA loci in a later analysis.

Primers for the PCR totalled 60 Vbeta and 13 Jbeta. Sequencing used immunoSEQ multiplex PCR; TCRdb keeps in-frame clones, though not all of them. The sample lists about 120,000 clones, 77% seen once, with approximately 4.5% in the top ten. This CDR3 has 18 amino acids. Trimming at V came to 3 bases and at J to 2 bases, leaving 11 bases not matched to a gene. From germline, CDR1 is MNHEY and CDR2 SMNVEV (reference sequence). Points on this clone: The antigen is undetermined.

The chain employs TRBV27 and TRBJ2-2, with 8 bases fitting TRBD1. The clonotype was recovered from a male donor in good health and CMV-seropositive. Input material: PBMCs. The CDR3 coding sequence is TGTGCCAGCAGTTTTGGCCTGGGGGACAGGACTAACACCGGGGAGCTGTTTTTT. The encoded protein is CASSFGLGDRTNTGELFF.